The TCR beta chain under discussion was sequenced for a study of graft-versus-host responses after intestinal transplantation. Note on this clone: Its antigen is currently unknown.

Sequencing used immunoSEQ multiplex PCR; TCRdb keeps in-frame clones, though not all of them. The top ten clones hold under 0.4% of a sample with approximately 80,000 clones, around nine tenths of them seen once. V was pared by 2 bases and J by 4 bases, with 8 bases between. CDR1 SQVTM and CDR2 ANQGSEA come from the germline V gene. This CDR3 has 12 residues. Study-wide points: The study found high graft-versus-host to host-versus-graft clonal ratios in allografts of patients with graft-donor T cell macrochimerism.

Source: unstimulated CD4+ T cells sorted from spleen or lymph node cells, taken before intestinal transplant. The gene calls are TRBV29-1 and TRBJ1-1; D not certain. The clonotype originates from a human donor who received an intestinal transplant. CDR3 DNA sequence: TGCAGCGTTGAACCCACTTCCACTGAAGCTTTCTTT. Its protein product is CSVEPTSTEAFF.